The entry that follows covers one TCR beta chain sequence. Its antigen is as yet unknown. Assay: immunoSEQ multiplex PCR; the TCRdb copy retains only in-frame clones and omits some. The profile covers about 74,000 clones, with about 80% appearing a single time and approximately 0.6% taken by the ten largest. CDR3 length equals 15 residues. V lost 6 bases and J lost 0, with 12 bases in between. Germline CDR1 SGHRS, CDR2 YFSETQ. This sample was included in a study of T cell clones after liver transplantation. Overall study: Liver transplant recipients had immunosuppression withdrawal attempted within 2 years. Third-party-reactive TCRbeta sequences from pre-transplant mixed lymphocyte reactions served as antigen-independent comparators.

Study-wide findings and caveats: Graft donor-reactive T cells possibly entered the graft instead of undergoing deletion.

The clonotype originates from a human donor who received a liver transplant. The chain joins TRBV5-1 to TRBJ2-2, with a weak D call TRBD1 (5 bases). The sample in question was CD4+ T cells from blood, obtained before liver transplant. The CDR3 sequence: CASTQGGPNTGELFF. CDR3 in DNA: TGCGCCAGCACGCAGGGTGGTCCGAACACCGGGGAGCTGTTTTTT.